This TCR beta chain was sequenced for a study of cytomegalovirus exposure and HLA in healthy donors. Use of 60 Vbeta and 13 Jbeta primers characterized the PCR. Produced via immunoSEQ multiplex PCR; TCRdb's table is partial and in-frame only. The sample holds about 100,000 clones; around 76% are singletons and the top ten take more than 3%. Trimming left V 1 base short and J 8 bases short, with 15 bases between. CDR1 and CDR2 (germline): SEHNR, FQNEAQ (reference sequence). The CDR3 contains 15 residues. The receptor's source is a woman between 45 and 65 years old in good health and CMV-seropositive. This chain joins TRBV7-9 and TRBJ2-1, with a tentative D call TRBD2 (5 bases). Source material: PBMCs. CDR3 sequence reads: CASSLGSASSDEQFF. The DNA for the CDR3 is TGTGCCAGCAGCTTAGGCTCCGCTAGCTCGGATGAGCAGTTCTTC.